This T cell receptor (beta chain) was sequenced in a study of response to subunit inactivated influenza vaccine. One entry per CDR3 protein, called by TCRdb with MiXCR from the RT-PCR reads. This table holds fewer than 200,000 distinct CDR3 sequences, approximately 9.2% found once. As to this clonotype: Its specificity is not known.

The ends lost 6 bases at V and 8 bases at J; junction bases unmatched: 6. The CDR3 spans 14 residues. CDR1 DFQATT and CDR2 SNEGSKA come from the germline V gene (reference sequence). General observations from the study: New T cells are recruited in small numbers by each seasonal influenza vaccination, according to the authors' suggestion.

This material consisted of non-naive T cells sorted from PBMCs, taken on the day of vaccination. The clonotype originates from a man between 50 and 59 years old who received an inactivated influenza vaccine. The chain recombines TRBV20-1 with TRBJ2-1; 14 bases are a match to TRBD2. Written as DNA, the CDR3 is TGCAGTGCCTCCGGGACTAGCGGGAGTTATGAGCAGTTCTTC. As protein: CSASGTSGSYEQFF.